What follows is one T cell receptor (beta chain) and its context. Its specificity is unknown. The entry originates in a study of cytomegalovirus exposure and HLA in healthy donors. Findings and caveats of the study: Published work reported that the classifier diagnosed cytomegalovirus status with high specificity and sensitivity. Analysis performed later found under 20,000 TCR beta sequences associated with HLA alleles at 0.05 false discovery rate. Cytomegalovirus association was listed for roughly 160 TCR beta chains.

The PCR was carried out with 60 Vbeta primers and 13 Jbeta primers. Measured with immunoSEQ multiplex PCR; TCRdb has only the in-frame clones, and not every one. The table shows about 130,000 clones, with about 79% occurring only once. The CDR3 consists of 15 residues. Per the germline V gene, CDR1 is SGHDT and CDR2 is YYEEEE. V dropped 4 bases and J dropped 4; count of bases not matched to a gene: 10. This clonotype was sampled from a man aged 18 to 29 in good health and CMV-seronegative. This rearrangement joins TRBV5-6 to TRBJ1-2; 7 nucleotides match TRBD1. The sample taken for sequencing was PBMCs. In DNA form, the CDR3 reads TGTGCCAGCAGCCTAGACAGGAGGGACAGCTATGGCTACACCTTC. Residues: CASSLDRRDSYGYTF.